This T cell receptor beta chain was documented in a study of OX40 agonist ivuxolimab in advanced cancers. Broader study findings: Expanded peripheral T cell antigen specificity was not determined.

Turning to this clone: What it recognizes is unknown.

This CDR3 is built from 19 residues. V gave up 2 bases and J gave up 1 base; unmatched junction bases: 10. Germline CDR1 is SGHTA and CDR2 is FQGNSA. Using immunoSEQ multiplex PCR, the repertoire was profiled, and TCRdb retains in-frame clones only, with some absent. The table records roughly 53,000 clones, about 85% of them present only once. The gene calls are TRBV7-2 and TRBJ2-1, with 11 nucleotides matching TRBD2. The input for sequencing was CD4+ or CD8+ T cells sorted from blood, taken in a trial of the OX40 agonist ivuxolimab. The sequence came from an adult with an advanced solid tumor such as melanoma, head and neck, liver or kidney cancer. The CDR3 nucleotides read TGTGCCAGCAGCTTAAATATAGCGGGGGGGCTAAATTCCTACAATGAGCAGTTCTTC. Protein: CASSLNIAGGLNSYNEQFF.